The rows below give T cell receptor beta chains drawn from one sample of a study of long-term antiretroviral therapy in people with HIV. Libraries were prepared by immunoSEQ multiplex PCR; TCRdb keeps only in-frame clonotypes and omits some of them. The top ten clones hold 4.5% to 5.5% of a sample with some 26,000 clones, 70% to 90% of them seen once. The sequencing here drew on unsorted PBMCs, taken approximately 2.6 years after starting antiretroviral therapy. The receptors derive from a man between 35 and 55 years old with HIV. Both conserved end residues are part of each CDR3. The D gene is left open where the match is weak. Clone size is shown for a subset of rows, as once, few, many or a class of expanded clone.

j_call: TRBJ2-1; clone_size: .; d_call: .; v_call: TRBV27; cdr3_nt: TGTGCCAGCAGTTTAGCCAGCGAGGGCGATGAGCAGTTCTTC; cdr3_aa: CASSLASEGDEQFF
j_call: TRBJ2-7; clone_size: .; d_call: TRBD1; v_call: TRBV25-1; cdr3_nt: TGTGCCAGCAGTGACCGGGACAGCGACCTCTACGAGCAGTACTTC; cdr3_aa: CASSDRDSDLYEQYF
j_call: TRBJ2-2; clone_size: .; d_call: .; v_call: TRBV2; cdr3_nt: TGTGCCAGCAGGCCAGGTGGACAAATCTCCACCGGGGAGCTGTTTTTT; cdr3_aa: CASRPGGQISTGELFF
j_call: TRBJ1-4; clone_size: .; d_call: .; v_call: TRBV30; cdr3_nt: TGTGCCTGGAGTGGAAACGCCAATGAAAAACTGTTTTTT; cdr3_aa: CAWSGNANEKLFF
j_call: TRBJ1-6; clone_size: few; d_call: .; v_call: TRBV6-6; cdr3_nt: TGTGCCAGCAGTTACTCGATCAGGGAATCACCCCTCCACTTT; cdr3_aa: CASSYSIRESPLHF
j_call: TRBJ2-7; clone_size: .; d_call: .; v_call: TRBV7-2; cdr3_nt: TGTGCCAGCAGTGTTGCTACCTACGAGCAGTACTTC; cdr3_aa: CASSVATYEQYF
j_call: TRBJ2-7; clone_size: .; d_call: .; v_call: TRBV28; cdr3_nt: TGTGCCAGCAGTCTGCGCCATTGGGGGGGCCTTTCCTACGAGCAGTACTTC; cdr3_aa: CASSLRHWGGLSYEQYF
j_call: TRBJ1-2; clone_size: .; d_call: .; v_call: TRBV28; cdr3_nt: TGTGCCAGCTGCGGGCCCGAGGGGACGGTTCAGGGCTACACCTTC; cdr3_aa: CASCGPEGTVQGYTF
j_call: TRBJ1-1; clone_size: .; d_call: TRBD1; v_call: TRBV5-1; cdr3_nt: TGCGCCAGCAGCGAGAAGGGACAGGGAGGTTCGGAAGCTTTCTTT; cdr3_aa: CASSEKGQGGSEAFF
j_call: TRBJ2-1; clone_size: .; d_call: .; v_call: TRBV4-1; cdr3_nt: TGCGCCAGCAGCCACATAGGGCGGGGAACCTACAATGAGCAGTTCTTC; cdr3_aa: CASSHIGRGTYNEQFF
j_call: TRBJ1-1; clone_size: .; d_call: .; v_call: TRBV10-3; cdr3_nt: TGTGCCATCAGGGGAACTGGAAGGGGGGACACTGAAGCTTTCTTT; cdr3_aa: CAIRGTGRGDTEAFF
j_call: TRBJ1-5; clone_size: .; d_call: TRBD1; v_call: TRBV19; cdr3_nt: TGTGCCAGTAGCGGGGGAGGGGGCGGCAATCAGCCCCAGCATTTT; cdr3_aa: CASSGGGGGNQPQHF
j_call: TRBJ2-7; clone_size: .; d_call: .; v_call: TRBV18; cdr3_nt: TGTGCCAGCTCACCCTACGGGTACGAGCAGTACTTC; cdr3_aa: CASSPYGYEQYF
j_call: TRBJ2-2; clone_size: .; d_call: .; v_call: TRBV9; cdr3_nt: TGTGCCAGCAGCGTAGGGGTAGCCTACATCGGGGAGCTGTTTTTT; cdr3_aa: CASSVGVAYIGELFF
j_call: TRBJ2-7; clone_size: .; d_call: .; v_call: TRBV11-3; cdr3_nt: TGTGCCCCCCCTGAAGGGGGAAGAGCACTACGCGAGCAGTACTTC; cdr3_aa: CAPPEGGRALREQYF
j_call: TRBJ1-6; clone_size: once; d_call: TRBD1; v_call: TRBV7-2; cdr3_nt: TGTGCCAGCAGCTTATCCCTCGGACAGGGTGGGTCCTATAATTCACCCCTCCACTTT; cdr3_aa: CASSLSLGQGGSYNSPLHF
j_call: TRBJ2-1; clone_size: .; d_call: TRBD2; v_call: TRBV4-3; cdr3_nt: TGCGCCAGCAGCCAAGAGAGGACTAGCGGCTTGAATGAGCAGTTCTTC; cdr3_aa: CASSQERTSGLNEQFF
j_call: TRBJ1-2; clone_size: .; d_call: TRBD1; v_call: TRBV19; cdr3_nt: TGTGCCAGTAGTATGGAGTATGGGACAGGGTCAGCTAACTATGGCTACACCTTC; cdr3_aa: CASSMEYGTGSANYGYTF
j_call: TRBJ2-5; clone_size: .; d_call: TRBD2; v_call: TRBV7-2; cdr3_nt: TGTGCCAGCAGCACCACTAGCGGACCAACCCAGTACTTC; cdr3_aa: CASSTTSGPTQYF
j_call: TRBJ1-4; clone_size: .; d_call: TRBD1; v_call: TRBV28; cdr3_nt: TGTGCCAGCAGTACCCCGCGTGGACAGGGGCAAAATGAAAAACTGTTTTTT; cdr3_aa: CASSTPRGQGQNEKLFF
j_call: TRBJ2-7; clone_size: few; d_call: .; v_call: TRBV7-2; cdr3_nt: TGTGCCAGCAGCCTTAACGGGAATGGGGAGCAGTACTTC; cdr3_aa: CASSLNGNGEQYF
j_call: TRBJ2-2; clone_size: .; d_call: .; v_call: TRBV7-3; cdr3_nt: TGTGCCAGCAGCAATACGGTCGGGGAGACGTCCGGGGAGCTGTTTTTT; cdr3_aa: CASSNTVGETSGELFF
j_call: TRBJ1-1; clone_size: once; d_call: .; v_call: TRBV4-1; cdr3_nt: TGCGCCAGCAGCCAACTAAGGGGCATTGAAGCTTTCTTT; cdr3_aa: CASSQLRGIEAFF
j_call: TRBJ2-2; clone_size: .; d_call: .; v_call: TRBV7-6; cdr3_nt: TGTGCCAGCAGCTTAGAGCTAGGGGTACAGGGTCGGACCGGGGAGCTGTTTTTT; cdr3_aa: CASSLELGVQGRTGELFF
j_call: TRBJ2-7; clone_size: .; d_call: TRBD2; v_call: TRBV5-4; cdr3_nt: TGTGCCAGCAGCCCAAAGCTAGCGGGGGCCTACGAGCAGTACTTC; cdr3_aa: CASSPKLAGAYEQYF
j_call: TRBJ2-7; clone_size: once; d_call: TRBD1; v_call: TRBV28; cdr3_nt: TGTGCCAGCAGTTTAGCAGGGGGCATAATACGGGAGCAGTACTTC; cdr3_aa: CASSLAGGIIREQYF
j_call: TRBJ2-2; clone_size: few; d_call: TRBD2; v_call: TRBV19; cdr3_nt: TGTGCCAGTAGTACCGGACTAGCGGGTTTCACCGGGGAGCTGTTTTTT; cdr3_aa: CASSTGLAGFTGELFF